This is a list of T cell receptor beta chains from one sample in a study of vaccination and CD4 T cells after COVID-19. One entry per CDR3 protein results from TCRdb running MiXCR on the PCR reads. Counted here are around 3,300 distinct CDR3 sequences, approximately 83% occurring once; the ten biggest clones make up almost 25%. No antigen is known for these receptors. The sequencing input was CD4+ T cells from blood, cultured in vitro. The source is a human donor who had recovered from COVID-19. The CDR3 runs from the conserved cysteine through the conserved F or W. A D gene is named only where the DNA matches it firmly. Size tells how often a clone was seen (once, few, many) or the class of an expanded clone, and some rows leave it out.

j_gene,d_gene,v_gene,abundance,CDR3nt,CDR3aa
TRBJ2-2,-,TRBV6-5,-,TGTGCCAGCAGTTACTTATCTCACACCGGGGAGCTGTTTTTT,CASSYLSHTGELFF
TRBJ1-6,-,TRBV28,-,TGTGCCAGCAGTTCTACAGAGAATTCACCCCTCCACTTT,CASSSTENSPLHF
TRBJ1-5,-,TRBV6-1,-,TGTGCCAGCAGCCCAACCCGCAATCAGCCCCAGCATTTT,CASSPTRNQPQHF
TRBJ1-2,TRBD1,TRBV27,large,TGTGCCAGCAGTTCCAGGACAGGGAATTATAATGGCTACACCTTC,CASSSRTGNYNGYTF
TRBJ2-5,-,TRBV2,-,TGTGCCAGCAGGTGGCTTCGGGGTTCTAAAGAGACCCAGTACTTC,CASRWLRGSKETQYF
TRBJ2-2,-,TRBV6-1,-,TGTGCCAGCAGTGAAGCGGGGCCAGCGGACCACATCACCGGGGAGCTGTTTTTT,CASSEAGPADHITGELFF
TRBJ1-2,-,TRBV7-2,-,TGTGCCAGCAGCCAAGATAACTATGGCTACACCTTC,CASSQDNYGYTF
TRBJ1-5,-,TRBV15,-,TGTGCCACCAGCAGAGATATCGTCCAGGGAGATCAGCCCCAGCATTTT,CATSRDIVQGDQPQHF
TRBJ1-1,TRBD1,TRBV2,-,TGTGCCAGCGGGTCCCAGGGGGCTCATGCGGGTTTCTTT,CASGSQGAHAGFF
TRBJ1-2,-,TRBV19,once,TGTGCCAGTAGGGCCGTGACTAGGGCGGATGGCTACACCTTC,CASRAVTRADGYTF
TRBJ2-1,-,TRBV12-3/TRBV12-4,-,TGTGCCAGCAGTTTTCCGCCGTACAATGAGCAGTTCTTC,CASSFPPYNEQFF
TRBJ1-5,-,TRBV20-1,-,TGCAGTGCGAGAAGCGCAAATCAGCCCCAGCATTTT,CSARSANQPQHF
TRBJ1-6,-,TRBV7-2,-,TGTGCCAGCAGGTGGACAAATTCACCCCTCCACTTT,CASRWTNSPLHF
TRBJ1-2,TRBD1,TRBV7-9,-,TGTGCCAGCTCCCTGACAGGGGCATTGTATGGCTACACCTTC,CASSLTGALYGYTF
TRBJ1-2,-,TRBV28,-,TGTGCCAGCAGTGCCCGACTCTCCCAGTATGGCTACACCTTC,CASSARLSQYGYTF
TRBJ1-5,-,TRBV6-2/TRBV6-3,few,TGTGCCAGCGCGCCGTGGAGGGGTCAGCCCCAGCATTTT,CASAPWRGQPQHF
TRBJ1-1,-,TRBV10-1,once,TGCGCCAGCAGTGATTGGGGGGCTGAAGCTTTCTTT,CASSDWGAEAFF
TRBJ1-1,-,TRBV7-3,medium-sized,TGTGCCAGCAGCCCCTTGGGGACTCCCGAGGTAGCTTTCTTT,CASSPLGTPEVAFF
TRBJ1-5,-,TRBV28,-,TGTGCCAGCACCCAGGGCGGGGGCGGTGGCGGCAATCAGCCCCAGCATTTT,CASTQGGGGGGNQPQHF
TRBJ1-3,-,TRBV6-1,once,TGTGCCAGCAGCCCGGGGTGGCTAACTGGAAACACCATATATTTT,CASSPGWLTGNTIYF
TRBJ1-2,TRBD1,TRBV15,-,TGTGCCACCAGCAGAGATCGGGACAGGGTCTATGGCTACACCTTC,CATSRDRDRVYGYTF
TRBJ1-2,TRBD1,TRBV27,-,TGTGCCAGCAGTTTAACCCCCGGACAGGGGGGCAACTATGGCTACACCTTC,CASSLTPGQGGNYGYTF
TRBJ1-1,-,TRBV7-2,few,TGTGCCAGCAGCTTAGCGATTGACGCCCCGAACACTGAAGCTTTCTTT,CASSLAIDAPNTEAFF
TRBJ1-5,-,TRBV21-1,-,TGTGCCAGCAGCAAAGGCGGACAGGGAGAAGGGCAGCCCCAGCATTTT,CASSKGGQGEGQPQHF